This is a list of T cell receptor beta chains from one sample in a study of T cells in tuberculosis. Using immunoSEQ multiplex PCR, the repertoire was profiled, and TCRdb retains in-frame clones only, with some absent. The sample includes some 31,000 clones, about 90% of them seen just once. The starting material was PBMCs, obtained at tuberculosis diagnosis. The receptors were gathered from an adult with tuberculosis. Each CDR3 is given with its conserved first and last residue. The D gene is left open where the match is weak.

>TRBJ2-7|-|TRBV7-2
CASSFSPGTYEQYF
TGTGCCAGCAGCTTTTCCCCAGGAACCTACGAGCAGTACTTC
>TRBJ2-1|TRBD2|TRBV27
CASRTSRGGSDEQFF
TGTGCCAGCAGGACCTCAAGGGGAGGGTCCGATGAGCAGTTCTTC
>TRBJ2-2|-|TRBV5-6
CASAPTVTGELFF
TGTGCCAGCGCACCGACAGTAACCGGGGAGCTGTTTTTT
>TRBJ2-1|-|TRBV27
CASSGERTGVSYNEQFF
TGTGCCAGCAGTGGGGAAAGGACGGGAGTCTCCTACAATGAGCAGTTCTTC
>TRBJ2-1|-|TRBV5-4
CASSLGGEMDNEQFF
TGTGCCAGCAGCTTAGGGGGGGAGATGGATAATGAGCAGTTCTTC
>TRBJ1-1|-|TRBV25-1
CASSRDWNTEAFF
TGTGCCAGCAGCCGAGACTGGAACACTGAAGCTTTCTTT
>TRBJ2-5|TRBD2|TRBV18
CASSLTSGEYQETQYF
TGTGCCAGCTCACTGACTAGCGGAGAGTACCAAGAGACCCAGTACTTC
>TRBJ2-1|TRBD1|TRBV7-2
CASSLFPRQGAYNEQFF
TGTGCCAGCAGCTTATTTCCCCGACAGGGAGCCTACAATGAGCAGTTCTTC
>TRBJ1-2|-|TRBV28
CASTSHQGSRGYTF
TGTGCCAGCACCTCTCATCAGGGATCGAGAGGCTACACCTTC
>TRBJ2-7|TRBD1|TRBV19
CASIGTGFYYEQYF
TGTGCCAGTATTGGGACAGGATTTTATTACGAGCAGTACTTC